The 25 T cell receptor beta chains given below trace back to one sample, sequenced in a study of shared clonotypes between healthy human individuals. Profiling relied on immunoSEQ multiplex PCR, and the TCRdb table lists in-frame clones only, not all of them. The sample gives a few million clones, around 93% of which show up once; around 0.38% is in the top ten. Sequencing was done on a sample of naive CD4+ T cells from PBMCs. The sample's subset: CD45RA+ positively selected. The receptors originated from a man younger than 35 in good health. Some clones in this sample may be carry-over from other donors' samples.

The chain couples TRBV19 to TRBJ2-5, with D perhaps TRBD1 or TRBD2 (6 bases each). The CDR3 length is 18 residues. With 6 bases removed from V and 1 base from J, the gap between germline ends came to 24 bases. In germline, CDR1 is LNHDA, CDR2 SQIVND (reference sequence). This CDR3 reads CASSPRGLSLPLQETQYF. In DNA, the CDR3 is TGTGCCAGTAGCCCTCGGGGGCTATCGCTCCCCCTCCAAGAGACCCAGTACTTC.

J is TRBJ2-3 and V is TRBV7-2, with D unresolved. The V gene lost 3 bases and the J gene lost 0 bases, with 10 bases spanning the gap. Germline lookup yields CDR1 SGHTA and CDR2 FQGNSA. This CDR3 spans 15 amino acids. CDR3 amino acids: CASSFDGTSTDTQYF. CDR3 nucleotides: TGTGCCAGCAGCTTCGACGGAACTAGCACAGATACGCAGTATTTT.

CDR3 nucleotides: TGTGCCAGCGGAGGTGGGGGGCCAATTGTGTCTGGGGCCAACGTCCTGACTTTC. Amino acid sequence: CASGGGGPIVSGANVLTF. The chain employs TRBV28 and TRBJ2-6; D is tentatively TRBD1 or TRBD2 (6 bases each). This CDR3 has 18 amino acids. Germline V lookup: CDR1 MDHEN, CDR2 SYDVKM. V was cut by 8 bases and J by 1 base, with 21 bases left in between. Based on the CDR3 plus reference TRBV28 and TRBJ2-6, the full variable domain is DVKVTQSSRYLVKRTGEKVFLECVQDMDHENMFWYRQDPGLGLRLIYFSYDVKMKEKGDIPEGYSVSREKKERFSLILESASTNQTSMYLCASGGGGPIVSGANVLTFGAGSRLTVL.

The V call is TRBV5-1, the J call TRBJ2-5; D might be TRBD2 (6 bases). V was clipped by 0 bases and J by 4 bases, with 13 bases between them. The CDR3 consists of 15 residues. CDR1 is SGHRS and CDR2 is YFSETQ in the germline V gene. The CDR3 nucleotides read TGCGCCAGCAGCTTGGCCGTACAGCGGGCAGAGACCCAGTACTTC. It translates to CASSLAVQRAETQYF.

V usage is TRBV5-5 and J usage is TRBJ2-5, with a weak D call TRBD2 (6 bases). This CDR3 has 14 amino acids. Germline CDR1 is SGHKS and CDR2 is YYEKEE (reference sequence). The V and J ends lost 3 bases and 3 bases respectively, with 12 bases between them. CDR3 loop: CASSSQPGEETQYF. CDR3 bases: TGTGCCAGCAGCTCCCAACCGGGGGAAGAGACCCAGTACTTC. Full variable domain (rest looked up from reference TRBV5-5 and TRBJ2-5): DAGVTQSPTHLIKTRGQQVTLRCSPISGHKSVSWYQQVLGQGPQFIFQYYEKEERGRGNFPDRFSARQFPNYSSELNVNALLLGDSALYLCASSSQPGEETQYFGPGTRLLVL.

The chain employs TRBV29-1 and TRBJ2-5, with 7 bases that match TRBD1. Trimming at V came to 0 bases and at J to 4 bases, leaving 8 bases not matched to a gene. This CDR3 has 15 residues. In germline, CDR1 is SQVTM, CDR2 ANQGSEA. CDR3 region: CSVEDPDRVPETQYF. The CDR3 region has the DNA TGCAGCGTTGAAGATCCCGACAGGGTCCCAGAGACCCAGTACTTC.

This chain joins TRBV5-5 and TRBJ2-2; D call uncertain. Trimming stripped 1 base from V and 0 bases from J, with 10 bases between. Germline-derived CDR1 and CDR2 are SGHKS and YYEKEE (reference sequence). The CDR3 runs 16 residues. This CDR3 is CASSLLDPANTGELFF. The CDR3 nucleotides read TGTGCCAGCAGCTTGCTGGACCCCGCGAACACCGGGGAGCTGTTTTTT.

V gene TRBV5-1 combines with J gene TRBJ2-1; D gene unclear. Germline CDR1 SGHRS, CDR2 YFSETQ. The CDR3 totals 17 residues. V was trimmed by 4 bases and J by 1 base, leaving 18 bases between them. Here the CDR3 DNA reads TGCGCCAGCAGCCGAAATTTCGGGTTTGCATCCTACAATGAGCAGTTCTTC. Its protein product is CASSRNFGFASYNEQFF.

This rearrangement joins TRBV28 to TRBJ2-7; 10 bases agree with TRBD2. The V and J ends lost 5 bases and 1 base, in that order; junction bases with no gene match: 5. The CDR3 consists of 15 residues. Germline V CDR1 and CDR2: MDHEN, SYDVKM. In DNA form, the CDR3 reads TGTGCCAGCAGTCGACTAGCGGGCGATTCCTACGAGCAGTACTTC. Its translation: CASSRLAGDSYEQYF.

V gene TRBV5-1 combines with J gene TRBJ2-7; 15 nucleotides match TRBD2. The trim removed 3 bases at V and 5 bases at J, leaving 12 bases unmatched. The germline V gene encodes CDR1 SGHRS and CDR2 YFSETQ. CDR3 length: 18 residues. The CDR3, as DNA: TGCGCCAGCAGCTCGGGACTAGCGGGAGGACGGTGGGGGGACGAGCAGTACTTC. Amino acid sequence: CASSSGLAGGRWGDEQYF.

The chain has TRBV7-2 and TRBJ1-1; the D is unclear. In germline, CDR1 is SGHTA, CDR2 FQGNSA. V was clipped by 6 bases and J by 3 bases, with 11 bases between them. The CDR3 has 13 residues. The CDR3 DNA reads TGTGCCAGCAGACGGGAGTGGGACACTGAAGCTTTCTTT. It codes for CASRREWDTEAFF.

The genes are TRBV4-1 and TRBJ1-4; tentatively, D is TRBD1 (5 bases). Trimming removed 1 base from V and 7 bases from J, with 10 bases in between. In germline, CDR1 is MGHRA, CDR2 YSYEKL. The CDR3 is made up of 14 amino acids. The CDR3 nucleotides read TGCGCCAGCAGCCAAGCGCAGGGAGGTGAAAAACTGTTTTTT. Translation gives CASSQAQGGEKLFF.

The chain uses TRBV2 and TRBJ2-1, with 12 bases matching TRBD2. V was pared by 6 bases and J by 5 bases, with 5 bases of the junction left unmatched. Germline CDR1 SNHLY, CDR2 FYNNEI. The CDR3 is 15 amino acids. This CDR3 reads CASRGRLAGDNEQFF. In nucleotides, the CDR3 is TGTGCCAGCAGGGGAAGACTAGCGGGAGACAATGAGCAGTTCTTC. Looking up the rest from reference TRBV2 and TRBJ2-1 gives the full variable domain: EPEVTQTPSHQVTQMGQEVILRCVPISNHLYFYWYRQILGQKVEFLVSFYNNEISEKSEIFDDQFSVERPDGSNFTLKIRSTKLEDSAMYFCASRGRLAGDNEQFFGPGTRLTVL.

The rearrangement joins TRBV7-2 to TRBJ2-1; TRBD1 might be the D (6 bases). Trimming pared 6 bases from V and 2 bases from J, leaving 11 bases between. Germline V gene lookup returns CDR1 SGHTA and CDR2 FQGNSA. The CDR3 contains 14 residues. The CDR3 DNA reads TGTGCCAGCAGGGGGGCAGGGACCTACAATGAGCAGTTCTTC. It yields the protein CASRGAGTYNEQFF.

The gene calls are TRBV18 and TRBJ2-1; TRBD2 matches 12 bases. With V trimmed by 4 bases and J by 8 bases, 9 bases remained unmatched. This CDR3 has 16 amino acids. From germline, CDR1 is KGHSH and CDR2 LQKENI. CDR3 protein: CASSRRLAGVSDEQFF. The CDR3 bases are TGTGCCAGCTCACGCAGACTAGCGGGAGTGAGCGATGAGCAGTTCTTC.

In nucleotides, the CDR3 is TGCGCCAGCAGCTACCAATTGCTAGCGGGAGGGCCCGAGCAGTACTTC. Protein: CASSYQLLAGGPEQYF. The rearrangement links TRBV5-1 to TRBJ2-7, with 12 positions matching TRBD2. Germline-derived CDR1 and CDR2 are SGHRS and YFSETQ. The CDR3 covers 16 residues. The V and J ends lost 3 bases and 6 bases, in that order; junction bases with no gene match: 10. Looking up the rest from reference TRBV5-1 and TRBJ2-7 gives the full variable domain: KAGVTQTPRYLIKTRGQQVTLSCSPISGHRSVSWYQQTPGQGLQFLFEYFSETQRNKGNFPGRFSGRQFSNSRSEMNVSTLELGDSALYLCASSYQLLAGGPEQYFGPGTRLTVT.

This chain links TRBV30 with TRBJ1-2; 9 bases fit TRBD1. V lost 3 bases, J lost 6 bases, and 8 bases stayed unmatched. The CDR3 has 14 amino acids. Germline V lookup: CDR1 GTSNPN, CDR2 SVGIG (reference sequence). The CDR3 spells CAWRGDRTGDGYTF. In DNA, the CDR3 is TGTGCCTGGAGAGGGGATCGGACAGGGGATGGCTACACCTTC.

This clone was seen only once. Other nucleotide sequences in the sample specify the same CDR3. The genes are TRBV28 and TRBJ1-2; D is possibly TRBD1 (5 bases). CDR1 and CDR2 (germline): MDHEN, SYDVKM. This CDR3 comprises 12 residues. The V end lost 5 bases, the J end lost 5 bases, and 9 bases lay between the germline ends. CDR3 sequence reads: CASSADSYGYTF. The CDR3 DNA reads as TGTGCCAGCAGTGCCGACAGTTATGGCTACACCTTC.

As DNA, the CDR3 is TGTGCCAGCAGTTCCCACAGGGGGCCGGATGAAAAACTGTTTTTT. Translation gives CASSSHRGPDEKLFF. The J gene is TRBJ1-4, the V gene TRBV27; 9 bases are a match to TRBD1. The length of the CDR3 is 15 residues. The J segment lost 6 bases and the V segment lost 4 bases, leaving 6 bases of the junction unmatched. Looked up from germline, CDR1 is MNHEY and CDR2 is SMNVEV (reference sequence).

The rearrangement joins TRBV7-9 to TRBJ2-7; TRBD2 matches at 7 bases. This CDR3 is 15 amino acids long. V lost 0 bases, J lost 6 bases, and 8 bases stayed unmatched. CDR1 SEHNR and CDR2 FQNEAQ come from the germline V gene (reference sequence). The CDR3 region is CASSLAGTTTIEQYF. CDR3 nucleotide sequence: TGTGCCAGCAGCTTAGCTGGGACTACCACGATCGAGCAGTACTTC.

The V call is TRBV7-9, the J call TRBJ2-2, with a weak D call TRBD1 (5 bases). The germline gives CDR1 SEHNR, CDR2 FQNEAQ (reference sequence). The V end was cut by 1 base, the J end by 0 bases, with 9 bases between. CDR3 length: 16 residues. CDR3 loop: CASSLVPTANTGELFF. In DNA, the CDR3 is TGTGCCAGCAGCTTAGTCCCGACAGCGAACACCGGGGAGCTGTTTTTT.

This clone was detected once. The chain recombines TRBV20-1 with TRBJ2-1; no definite D call. The CDR3 runs 10 residues. Germline V lookup: CDR1 DFQATT, CDR2 SNEGSKA (reference sequence). Written as DNA, the CDR3 is TGCAGCGGTTACGCCAATGAGCAGTTCTTC. Protein product: CSGYANEQFF.

The chain employs TRBV27 and TRBJ2-3; 7 positions agree with TRBD1. The germline gives CDR1 MNHEY, CDR2 SMNVEV (reference sequence). This CDR3 has 15 amino acids. V lost 3 bases, J lost 2 bases, and 5 bases stayed unmatched. The CDR3 here is CASSFRDSPTDTQYF. The CDR3 DNA sequence: TGTGCCAGCAGTTTCCGGGACAGTCCCACAGATACGCAGTATTTT.

The count of this clone is one. The CDR3 sequence: CASALTAVAGSETQYF. The CDR3 DNA reads as TGTGCCAGCGCTCTGACAGCGGTGGCGGGTTCAGAGACCCAGTACTTC. The chain combines TRBV11-2 with TRBJ2-5; tentatively, D is TRBD1 or TRBD2 (5 bases each). CDR1 and CDR2 from the germline V gene are SGHAT and FQNNGV. The CDR3 totals 16 residues. Between the trimmed V and J ends, which lost 8 bases and 4 bases, there was a span of 23 bases.

This sequence joins TRBV5-1 and TRBJ2-7, with 10 bases fitting TRBD1. CDR3 length equals 13 residues. Germline V CDR1 and CDR2: SGHRS, YFSETQ. Trimming cost V 9 bases and J 5 bases; bases outside gene matches: 8. The CDR3 DNA follows: TGCGCCACCGGGAGGGACAGGGGAGACGAGCAGTACTTC. This translates into CATGRDRGDEQYF. Variable domain in full (rest from reference TRBV5-1 and TRBJ2-7): KAGVTQTPRYLIKTRGQQVTLSCSPISGHRSVSWYQQTPGQGLQFLFEYFSETQRNKGNFPGRFSGRQFSNSRSEMNVSTLELGDSALYLCATGRDRGDEQYFGPGTRLTVT.